These 31 T cell receptor beta chains came from one sample sequenced in a study of beta chain features in type 1 diabetes. The investigators reverse transcribed all of the isolated RNA, so they sequenced expressed TCRB transcripts. Clones were sequenced by immunoSEQ multiplex PCR, and TCRdb holds only the in-frame ones, with some missing. Among about 340,000 clones listed, less than 15% were seen once. Study-level findings and limits: In all four CD4+ subsets, TCRB CDR3 length was significantly, moderately reduced in type 1 diabetes.

No antigen has been identified for these receptors. Sequences were obtained from naive CD4+ T cells from blood. The receptors here all came from a woman aged 18-29 years with type 1 diabetes.

The chain is built from TRBV9 and TRBJ2-1, with a weak D call TRBD2 (6 bases). V was pared by 4 bases and J by 2 bases, with 10 bases between. CDR3 length: 14 amino acids. Germline V lookup: CDR1 SGDLS, CDR2 YYNGEE. The CDR3 sequence is CASSPAGPYNEQFF. The CDR3 region has the DNA TGTGCCAGCAGCCCAGCGGGTCCCTACAATGAGCAGTTCTTC. The complete variable domain, with remaining parts taken from reference TRBV9 and TRBJ2-1, reads DSGVTQTPKHLITATGQRVTLRCSPRSGDLSVYWYQQSLDQGLQFLIQYYNGEERAKGNILERFSAQQFPDLHSELNLSSLELGDSALYFCASSPAGPYNEQFFGPGTRLTVL.

This clone appeared a few times. The chain carries TRBV18 and TRBJ2-5, with D uncertain. CDR1 and CDR2 (germline): KGHSH, LQKENI. The CDR3 length is 12 residues. Trimming pared 3 bases from V and 2 bases from J, leaving 4 bases between. The CDR3 region is CASSPIQETQYF. CDR3 coding DNA: TGTGCCAGCTCACCTATACAAGAGACCCAGTACTTC.

The table lists this clone with a count of one. The genes are TRBV9 and TRBJ1-2; possibly TRBD1 for D (5 bases). CDR1 and CDR2 (germline): SGDLS, YYNGEE. The CDR3 is made up of 14 amino acids. The V end was cut by 0 bases, the J end by 4 bases, with 10 bases between. CDR3: CASSVVGHPYGYTF. The CDR3 DNA sequence: TGTGCCAGCAGCGTAGTCGGACACCCCTATGGCTACACCTTC.

This clone was seen a handful of times. V is TRBV29-1 and J is TRBJ2-4; D call uncertain. CDR1 is SQVTM and CDR2 is ANQGSEA in the germline V gene. This CDR3 spans 15 amino acids. The germline V and J ends were trimmed by 7 bases and 0 bases, with 16 bases remaining between them. The CDR3 spells CSAAAETLAKNIQYF. The CDR3, as DNA: TGCAGCGCCGCAGCAGAGACACTAGCCAAAAACATTCAGTACTTC.

The rearrangement joins TRBV11-2 to TRBJ2-7; 7 bases match TRBD2. The ends lost 4 bases at V and 8 bases at J; junction bases unmatched: 5. This CDR3 is built from 12 residues. Germline V gene lookup returns CDR1 SGHAT and CDR2 FQNNGV. DNA of the CDR3: TGTGCCAGCAGCTCCACTAGCGCCAAGCAGTACGTC. This sequence encodes CASSSTSAKQYV.

This sequence joins TRBV9 and TRBJ2-1; the D gene is possibly TRBD2 (6 bases). V lost 3 bases and J 7 bases, leaving 17 bases between the germline ends. This CDR3 is 15 amino acids long. Germline V CDR1 and CDR2: SGDLS, YYNGEE. As DNA, the CDR3 is TGTGCCAGCAGCGGCGGCGGGGCGGCTAGAAATGAGCAGTTCTTC. This translates into CASSGGGAARNEQFF. Combining the CDR3 with reference TRBV9 and TRBJ2-1 gives the whole variable domain DSGVTQTPKHLITATGQRVTLRCSPRSGDLSVYWYQQSLDQGLQFLIQYYNGEERAKGNILERFSAQQFPDLHSELNLSSLELGDSALYFCASSGGGAARNEQFFGPGTRLTVL.

There are a few counts of this clone. The V and J genes are TRBV2 and TRBJ2-7, with TRBD1 identical over 10 bases. CDR3 length: 14 amino acids. V lost 6 bases, J lost 8 bases, and 10 bases stayed unmatched. The germline CDR1 and CDR2 sequences are SNHLY and FYNNEI. CDR3 in DNA: TGTGCCAGCAGAGGGACAGGGGTCGGGTTCCAGCAGTACTTC. Amino acid sequence: CASRGTGVGFQQYF.

This clone has more than one count but fewer than ten. The genes are TRBV27 and TRBJ2-2; 7 bases agree with TRBD2. This CDR3 is 16 amino acids long. V was clipped by 6 bases and J by 4 bases; unmatched bases: 11. Germline CDR1 and CDR2: MNHEY and SMNVEV (reference sequence). This CDR3 is CASSLFGDYLTGELFF. The CDR3 DNA reads as TGTGCCAGCAGCCTATTCGGGGACTACCTCACCGGGGAGCTGTTTTTT.

This clone appeared a single time. The J gene is TRBJ2-7, the V gene TRBV28, with TRBD2 matching 7 bases. Trimming at V came to 8 bases and at J to 3 bases, leaving 13 bases not matched to a gene. This CDR3 has 15 amino acids. In germline, CDR1 is MDHEN, CDR2 SYDVKM. Here the CDR3 DNA reads TGTGCCAGCTCCGGTACGACGGGACTACACTACGAGCAGTACTTC. This gives the protein CASSGTTGLHYEQYF. Combining the CDR3 with reference TRBV28 and TRBJ2-7 gives the whole variable domain DVKVTQSSRYLVKRTGEKVFLECVQDMDHENMFWYRQDPGLGLRLIYFSYDVKMKEKGDIPEGYSVSREKKERFSLILESASTNQTSMYLCASSGTTGLHYEQYFGPGTRLTVT.

This clone showed up just a few times. V usage is TRBV2 and J usage is TRBJ1-2, with 9 nucleotides matching TRBD1. The ends lost 10 bases at V and 6 bases at J; junction bases unmatched: 6. The CDR3 extends over 12 amino acids. Germline lookup yields CDR1 SNHLY and CDR2 FYNNEI. CDR3 in DNA: TGTGCCACAATGGACAGGGGTCATGGCTACACCTTC. Translating it yields CATMDRGHGYTF. Full variable domain (outside the CDR3, taken from reference TRBV2 and TRBJ1-2): EPEVTQTPSHQVTQMGQEVILRCVPISNHLYFYWYRQILGQKVEFLVSFYNNEISEKSEIFDDQFSVERPDGSNFTLKIRSTKLEDSAMYFCATMDRGHGYTFGSGTRLTVV.

This clone was observed a few times. The chain combines TRBV28 with TRBJ2-7; 14 nucleotides match TRBD2. Looked up from germline, CDR1 is MDHEN and CDR2 is SYDVKM. This CDR3 region has 16 residues. Trimming at V came to 6 bases and at J to 2 bases, leaving 6 bases not matched to a gene. CDR3 amino acids: CASSPGLAGDPYEQYF. The CDR3 DNA is TGTGCCAGCAGCCCGGGACTAGCGGGAGACCCCTACGAGCAGTACTTC. Supplemented by reference TRBV28 and TRBJ2-7, the full variable domain reads DVKVTQSSRYLVKRTGEKVFLECVQDMDHENMFWYRQDPGLGLRLIYFSYDVKMKEKGDIPEGYSVSREKKERFSLILESASTNQTSMYLCASSPGLAGDPYEQYFGPGTRLTVT.

The rearrangement links TRBV7-8 to TRBJ2-1, with D tentatively TRBD2 (6 bases). V was pared by 1 base and J by 6 bases, with 13 bases between. Germline V gene sequence: CDR1 SGHVS, CDR2 FQNEAQ. The CDR3 is made up of 15 amino acids. The CDR3 here is CASSLVVGRTNEQFF. CDR3 DNA sequence: TGTGCCAGCAGCTTAGTGGTGGGGAGGACCAATGAGCAGTTCTTC.

The genes are TRBV30 and TRBJ1-3; D unclear. Trimming removed 8 bases at V and 2 bases at J, with 7 bases between. Germline assignment: CDR1 GTSNPN and CDR2 SVGIG (reference sequence). CDR3 length: 11 amino acids. DNA of the CDR3: TGTGCCATAGCCCCTGGAAACACCATATATTTT. Its translation is CAIAPGNTIYF.

The rearrangement links TRBV30 to TRBJ1-1, with TRBD1 matching over 7 bases. The CDR3 has 15 amino acids. Per the germline V gene, CDR1 is GTSNPN and CDR2 is SVGIG (reference sequence). The V gene end was trimmed by 2 bases and the J gene end by 0 bases; junction bases not matched to a gene: 6. CDR3: CAWSFPGTVNTEAFF. The CDR3 coding sequence is TGTGCCTGGAGTTTTCCCGGGACAGTGAACACTGAAGCTTTCTTT.

This clone has more than one count but fewer than ten. V is TRBV10-3 and J is TRBJ2-5; weak D call: TRBD2 (6 bases). The CDR3 loop spans 15 amino acids. V dropped 3 bases and J dropped 5 bases, with 16 bases sitting between them. Germline V gives CDR1 ENHRY, CDR2 SYGVKD. For the CDR3, the DNA is TGTGCCATCAGTGAAATGGAGGGGTCATGGGAGACCCAGTACTTC. It specifies CAISEMEGSWETQYF.

This chain uses TRBV4-2 with TRBJ1-2; 7 bases are shared with TRBD1. Germline loops: CDR1 LGHNA, CDR2 YNFKEQ. The CDR3 loop spans 13 amino acids. V trimming: 7 bases; J trimming: 4 bases; junction bases outside the gene matches: 6. The CDR3: CASTKGDSYGYTF. The CDR3 DNA follows: TGTGCCAGCACCAAAGGGGACAGCTATGGCTACACCTTC.

This clone was seen a few times. The CDR3 nucleotides are TGTGCCAGCAGCGGACAGGAGAACACTGAAGCTTTCTTT. This translates into CASSGQENTEAFF. The chain carries TRBV7-9 and TRBJ1-1, with TRBD1 matching over 7 bases. J lost 1 base, V lost 5 bases, and 1 base had no gene match. Looked up from germline, CDR1 is SEHNR and CDR2 is FQNEAQ (reference sequence). This CDR3 comprises 13 residues.

This chain joins TRBV5-1 and TRBJ2-5; D possibly corresponds to TRBD1 (5 bases). Trimming cost V 4 bases and J 4 bases, with 14 bases left between them. CDR1 is SGHRS, CDR2 YFSETQ, per germline. This CDR3 spans 14 amino acids. CDR3 amino acids: CASSLIQGGETQYF. DNA of the CDR3: TGCGCCAGCAGCCTCATTCAGGGTGGAGAGACCCAGTACTTC.

This clone was detected only a few times. The CDR3, as DNA: TGTGCCAGCAGTGCCCGACAGGGTAACTATGGCTACACCTTC. Translating gives CASSARQGNYGYTF. This rearrangement joins TRBV2 to TRBJ1-2; TRBD1 agrees at 7 bases. CDR3 length equals 14 residues. After removal of 4 bases from V and 1 base from J, the junction contained 3 bases not matched to a gene. The germline gives CDR1 SNHLY, CDR2 FYNNEI.

There are a few counts of this clone. This chain uses TRBV10-3 with TRBJ2-1; 7 bases are shared with TRBD2. The germline V gene encodes CDR1 ENHRY and CDR2 SYGVKD. Germline trimming cut 2 bases from V and 4 bases from J; bases unmatched to any gene: 2. CDR3 size: 14 residues. CDR3: CAISERGLYNEQFF. For the CDR3, the DNA is TGTGCCATCAGTGAGCGGGGACTATACAATGAGCAGTTCTTC.

This clone was observed a few times. The chain couples TRBV2 to TRBJ2-1; D may be TRBD2 (6 bases). This CDR3 contains 15 residues. Germline CDR1 reads SNHLY; CDR2 reads FYNNEI. V gave up 9 bases and J gave up 5 bases, with 20 bases separating them. The CDR3 DNA reads as TGTGCCAGTTACCCCGAGCGGGCAGTCAACAATGAGCAGTTCTTC. Encoded protein: CASYPERAVNNEQFF.

In its sample, this clone was seen a few times. The J gene is TRBJ2-7, the V gene TRBV5-1; D remains unclear. Germline lookup yields CDR1 SGHRS and CDR2 YFSETQ. The length of the CDR3 is 12 residues. The V gene lost 3 bases and the J gene lost 4 bases, with 8 bases spanning the gap. CDR3 amino acids: CASSSTAYEQYF. CDR3 in DNA: TGCGCCAGCAGCTCTACAGCATACGAGCAGTACTTC. Combining the CDR3 with reference TRBV5-1 and TRBJ2-7 gives the whole variable domain KAGVTQTPRYLIKTRGQQVTLSCSPISGHRSVSWYQQTPGQGLQFLFEYFSETQRNKGNFPGRFSGRQFSNSRSEMNVSTLELGDSALYLCASSSTAYEQYFGPGTRLTVT.

The table lists this clone with a few counts. The V gene is TRBV7-6, the J gene TRBJ2-5; D gene unclear. Trimming shortened V by 4 bases and J by 0 bases, and 6 bases separated the two germline ends. CDR1 is SGHVS, CDR2 FNYEAQ, per germline. The CDR3 runs to 13 residues. Written as DNA, the CDR3 is TGTGCCAGCAGCTCCGTATACCAAGAGACCCAGTACTTC. Protein sequence: CASSSVYQETQYF.

The chain recombines TRBV28 with TRBJ1-2; 8 bases align to TRBD1. Trimming cost V 5 bases and J 6 bases; bases outside gene matches: 8. The germline V gene encodes CDR1 MDHEN and CDR2 SYDVKM. CDR3 length equals 14 residues. DNA of the CDR3: TGTGCCAGCAGTGGCGCCCAGGGGGCGCATGGCTACACCTTC. The encoded protein is CASSGAQGAHGYTF.

This clone appeared a few times. J is TRBJ2-2 and V is TRBV2; D perhaps matches TRBD2 (6 bases). Trimming left V 7 bases short and J 0 bases short, with 12 bases between. Germline CDR1 SNHLY, CDR2 FYNNEI. This CDR3 comprises 15 residues. DNA of the CDR3: TGTGCCAGCACGGGGGTCCCTTCGAACACCGGGGAGCTGTTTTTT. Translation: CASTGVPSNTGELFF.

The chain is built from TRBV2 and TRBJ1-5; 10 nucleotides line up with TRBD1. V shed 6 bases, J shed 3 bases, and the junction held 8 bases outside the gene matches. Germline CDR1 SNHLY, CDR2 FYNNEI. The CDR3 consists of 16 residues. CDR3 nucleotide sequence: TGTGCCAGCAGCCCTTGGACAGGGGGTTTCAATCAGCCCCAGCATTTT. This translates into CASSPWTGGFNQPQHF.

V is TRBV5-4 and J is TRBJ1-2; TRBD1 matches 7 bases. This CDR3 spans 14 amino acids. Losses at the gene ends were 4 bases for V and 4 bases for J; bases not matched to a gene: 7. The germline CDR1 and CDR2 sequences are SGHNT and YYREEE (reference sequence). DNA for the CDR3: TGTGCCAGCAGCGACGGGACAGTCCTCTATGGCTACACCTTC. It specifies CASSDGTVLYGYTF.

This chain connects TRBV5-6 to TRBJ2-7; TRBD2 might be the D (6 bases). The CDR3 consists of 14 residues. CDR1 is SGHDT, CDR2 YYEEEE, per germline. V was shortened by 4 bases and J by 3 bases, with 14 bases between the two germline ends. CDR3 region: CASSAEEGFYEQYF. The CDR3 DNA reads TGTGCCAGCAGCGCGGAGGAGGGGTTCTACGAGCAGTACTTC.

The rearrangement uses TRBV5-1 and TRBJ2-1, with 11 bases fitting TRBD2. V lost 0 bases to trimming and J lost 9 bases; unmatched junction nucleotides: 5. This CDR3 region has 15 residues. The V gene's germline CDR1 is SGHRS and CDR2 YFSETQ. CDR3 nucleotide sequence: TGCGCCAGCAGCTTGGGACTAGCGGGATACGGTGAGCAGTTCTTC. Translation gives CASSLGLAGYGEQFF. The full variable domain, with the rest looked up from reference TRBV5-1 and TRBJ2-1, is KAGVTQTPRYLIKTRGQQVTLSCSPISGHRSVSWYQQTPGQGLQFLFEYFSETQRNKGNFPGRFSGRQFSNSRSEMNVSTLELGDSALYLCASSLGLAGYGEQFFGPGTRLTVL.

This clone has more than one count but fewer than ten. The chain combines TRBV23-1 with TRBJ1-4; D is unclear. TRBV23-1 is sorted into the ORF group, with uncertain function. The CDR3 covers 16 residues. V was pared by 7 bases and J by 5 bases, with 20 bases between. DNA for the CDR3: TGCGCCAGCACGCCGTCTGGGAGGGAACAGAATGAAAAACTGTTTTTT. Translating it yields CASTPSGREQNEKLFF.

This clone appeared a few times. The V call is TRBV5-1, the J call TRBJ1-2, with TRBD1 as a possible D gene (6 bases). CDR1 and CDR2 from the germline V gene are SGHRS and YFSETQ. V dropped 3 bases and J dropped 8 bases, with 20 bases sitting between them. The CDR3 runs to 15 residues. CDR3 nucleotide sequence: TGCGCCAGCAGCTGGAGAACAGGGACGGGCAACGGCTACACCTTC. Its translation is CASSWRTGTGNGYTF. The full variable domain, with the rest looked up from reference TRBV5-1 and TRBJ1-2, is KAGVTQTPRYLIKTRGQQVTLSCSPISGHRSVSWYQQTPGQGLQFLFEYFSETQRNKGNFPGRFSGRQFSNSRSEMNVSTLELGDSALYLCASSWRTGTGNGYTFGSGTRLTVV.